This record covers a single T cell receptor beta chain. This sample was included in a study of blood T cell repertoires in COVID-19. Study overall: The analysed material was cDNA or gDNA that came from T cells, B-cell-depleted T cells, or PBMCs.

Under the authors' procedure: Using reference gene primer amplification, nucleated cell counts were estimated. TCRdb's copy holds only in-frame clones and misses some; the assay was immunoSEQ multiplex PCR. V and J calls and clone size are as listed in that table; D and trimming were resolved from the DNA. The sample lists 150,000 to 200,000 clones; approximately 87% were seen once. The origin of this receptor is a woman between 70 and 85 years old with COVID-19, enrolled during active disease. Material for sequencing was peripheral blood.

The CDR3 DNA is TGTGCCAGCCGAGCCCCCAGCGGGGGCCTGAATGAGCAGTTCTTC. Amino acid sequence: CASRAPSGGLNEQFF. This sequence joins TRBV7-2 and TRBJ2-1; TRBD2 matches at 8 bases. V dropped 8 bases and J dropped 7; count of bases not matched to a gene: 13. There are 15 residues in the CDR3. CDR1 SGHTA and CDR2 FQGNSA come from the germline V gene.